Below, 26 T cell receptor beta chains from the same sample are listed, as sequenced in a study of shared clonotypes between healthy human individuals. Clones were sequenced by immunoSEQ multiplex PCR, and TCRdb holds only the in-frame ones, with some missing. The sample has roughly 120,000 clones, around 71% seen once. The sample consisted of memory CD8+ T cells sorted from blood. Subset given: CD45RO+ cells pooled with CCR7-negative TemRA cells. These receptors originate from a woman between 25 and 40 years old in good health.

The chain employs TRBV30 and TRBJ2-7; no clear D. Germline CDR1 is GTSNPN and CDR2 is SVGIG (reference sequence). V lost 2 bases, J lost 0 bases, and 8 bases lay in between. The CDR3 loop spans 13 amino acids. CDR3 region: CAWSLGSSYEQYF. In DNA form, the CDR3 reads TGTGCCTGGAGTCTGGGAAGCTCCTACGAGCAGTACTTC.

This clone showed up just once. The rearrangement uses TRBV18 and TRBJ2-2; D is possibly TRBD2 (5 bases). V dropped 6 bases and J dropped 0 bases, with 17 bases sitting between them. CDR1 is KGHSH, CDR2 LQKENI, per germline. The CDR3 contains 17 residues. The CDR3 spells CASSPRGPYANTGELFF. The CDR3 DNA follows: TGTGCCAGCTCTCCTCGAGGGCCGTATGCGAACACCGGGGAGCTGTTTTTT.

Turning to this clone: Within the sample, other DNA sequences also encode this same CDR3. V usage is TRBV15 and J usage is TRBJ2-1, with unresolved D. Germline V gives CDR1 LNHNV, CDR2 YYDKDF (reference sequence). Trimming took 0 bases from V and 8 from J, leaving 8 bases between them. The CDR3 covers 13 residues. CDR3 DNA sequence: TGTGCCACCAGCAGAGATCTCGTTCATGAGCAGTTCTTC. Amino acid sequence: CATSRDLVHEQFF.

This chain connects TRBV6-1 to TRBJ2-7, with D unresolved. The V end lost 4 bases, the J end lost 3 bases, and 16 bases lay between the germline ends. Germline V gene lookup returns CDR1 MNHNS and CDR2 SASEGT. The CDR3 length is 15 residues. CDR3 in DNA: TGTGCCAGCAGTGCCACGGCCCTCGGCCTCTACGAGCAGTACTTC. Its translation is CASSATALGLYEQYF.

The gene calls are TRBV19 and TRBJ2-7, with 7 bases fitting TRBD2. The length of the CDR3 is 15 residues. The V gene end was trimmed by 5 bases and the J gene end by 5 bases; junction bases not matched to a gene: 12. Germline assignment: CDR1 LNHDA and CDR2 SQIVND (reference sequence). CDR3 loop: CASSLLPGRNHEQYF. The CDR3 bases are TGTGCCAGTAGTTTGCTCCCCGGGAGGAATCACGAGCAGTACTTC.

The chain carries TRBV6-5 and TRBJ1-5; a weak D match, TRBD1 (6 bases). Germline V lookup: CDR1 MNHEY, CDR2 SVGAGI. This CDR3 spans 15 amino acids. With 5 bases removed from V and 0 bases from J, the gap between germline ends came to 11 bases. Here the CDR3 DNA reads TGTGCCAGCAGTCCAGGGGTTTATAGCAATCAGCCCCAGCATTTT. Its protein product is CASSPGVYSNQPQHF.

The CDR3 sequence is CASSAGQMKDSGNTIYF. The CDR3 DNA is TGCGCCAGCAGCGCGGGACAGATGAAAGACTCTGGAAACACCATATATTTT. The V call is TRBV5-1, the J call TRBJ1-3, with TRBD1 identical over 7 bases. Germline CDR1 and CDR2: SGHRS and YFSETQ. This CDR3 spans 17 amino acids. The V and J ends lost 4 bases and 0 bases, in that order; junction bases with no gene match: 10.

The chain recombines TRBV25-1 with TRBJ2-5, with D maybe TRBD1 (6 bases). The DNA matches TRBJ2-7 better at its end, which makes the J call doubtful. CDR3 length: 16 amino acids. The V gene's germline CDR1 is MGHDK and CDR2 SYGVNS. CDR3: CASSEQTTGHFYEQYF. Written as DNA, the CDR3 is TGTGCCAGCAGTGAACAAACCACGGGACACTTCTACGAGCAGTACTTC.

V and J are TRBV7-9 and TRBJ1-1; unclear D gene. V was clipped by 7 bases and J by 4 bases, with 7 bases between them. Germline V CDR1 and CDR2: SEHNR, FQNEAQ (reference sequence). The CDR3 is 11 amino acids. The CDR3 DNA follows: TGTGCCAGCAACCAAGGCACTGAAGCTTTCTTT. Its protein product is CASNQGTEAFF.

Here the CDR3 reads CASSFIGLAANEQFF. The CDR3, as DNA: TGTGCCAGCAGCTTCATTGGACTAGCGGCGAATGAGCAGTTCTTC. The chain recombines TRBV5-4 with TRBJ2-1; 10 positions agree with TRBD2. The trim removed 2 bases at V and 7 bases at J, leaving 6 bases unmatched. The germline CDR1 and CDR2 sequences are SGHNT and YYREEE (reference sequence). The CDR3 sequence is 15 residues long.

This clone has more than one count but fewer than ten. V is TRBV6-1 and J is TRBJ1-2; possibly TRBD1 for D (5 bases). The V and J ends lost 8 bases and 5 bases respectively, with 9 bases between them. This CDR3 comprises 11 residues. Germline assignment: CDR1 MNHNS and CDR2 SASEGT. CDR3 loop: CASGTDYGYTF. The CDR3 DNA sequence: TGTGCCAGCGGGACCGATTATGGCTACACCTTC.

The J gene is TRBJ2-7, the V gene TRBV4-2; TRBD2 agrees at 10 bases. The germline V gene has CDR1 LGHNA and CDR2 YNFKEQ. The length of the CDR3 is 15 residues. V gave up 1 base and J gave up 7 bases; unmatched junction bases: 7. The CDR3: CASSQVPSGSPEQYF. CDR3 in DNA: TGTGCCAGCAGCCAAGTTCCTAGCGGGAGTCCTGAGCAGTACTTC.

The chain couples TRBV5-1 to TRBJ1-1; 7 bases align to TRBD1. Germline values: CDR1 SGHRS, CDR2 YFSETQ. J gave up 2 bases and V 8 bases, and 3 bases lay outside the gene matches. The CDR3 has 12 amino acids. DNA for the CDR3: TGCGCCAGTCAGGGGGATAACACTGAAGCTTTCTTT. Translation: CASQGDNTEAFF. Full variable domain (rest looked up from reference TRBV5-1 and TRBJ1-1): KAGVTQTPRYLIKTRGQQVTLSCSPISGHRSVSWYQQTPGQGLQFLFEYFSETQRNKGNFPGRFSGRQFSNSRSEMNVSTLELGDSALYLCASQGDNTEAFFGQGTRLTVV.

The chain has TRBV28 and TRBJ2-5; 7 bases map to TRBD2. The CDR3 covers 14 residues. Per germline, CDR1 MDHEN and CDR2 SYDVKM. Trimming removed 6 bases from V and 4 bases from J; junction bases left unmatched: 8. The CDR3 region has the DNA TGTGCCAGCAGCGACGTGGGCGGGAGAGAGACCCAGTACTTC. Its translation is CASSDVGGRETQYF.

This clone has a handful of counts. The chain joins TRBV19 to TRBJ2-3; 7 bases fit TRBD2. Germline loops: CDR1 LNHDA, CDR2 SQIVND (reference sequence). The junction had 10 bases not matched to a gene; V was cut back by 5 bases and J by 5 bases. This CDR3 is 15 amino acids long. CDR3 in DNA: TGTGCCAGTAGTCTACTAGCGTTATCGGGAGATACGCAGTATTTT. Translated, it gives CASSLLALSGDTQYF.

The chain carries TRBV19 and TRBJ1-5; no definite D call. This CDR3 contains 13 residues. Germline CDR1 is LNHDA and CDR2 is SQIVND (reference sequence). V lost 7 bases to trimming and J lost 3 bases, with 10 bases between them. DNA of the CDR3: TGTGCCAGTACCCGGGGTCCCAATCAGCCCCAGCATTTT. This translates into CASTRGPNQPQHF.

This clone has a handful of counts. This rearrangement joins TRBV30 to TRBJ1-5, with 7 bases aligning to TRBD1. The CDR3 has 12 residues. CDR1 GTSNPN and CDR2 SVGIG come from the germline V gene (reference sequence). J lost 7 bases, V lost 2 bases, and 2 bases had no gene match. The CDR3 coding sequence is TGTGCCTGGAGTACACAGGGGCAGCCCCAGCATTTT. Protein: CAWSTQGQPQHF.

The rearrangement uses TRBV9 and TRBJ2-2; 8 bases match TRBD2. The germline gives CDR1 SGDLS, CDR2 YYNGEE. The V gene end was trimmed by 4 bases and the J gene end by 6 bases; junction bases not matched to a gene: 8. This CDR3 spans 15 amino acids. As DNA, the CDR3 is TGTGCCAGCAGCACAGCAGCTAGCGGGTCCGGGGAGCTGTTTTTT. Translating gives CASSTAASGSGELFF. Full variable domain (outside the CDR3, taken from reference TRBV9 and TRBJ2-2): DSGVTQTPKHLITATGQRVTLRCSPRSGDLSVYWYQQSLDQGLQFLIQYYNGEERAKGNILERFSAQQFPDLHSELNLSSLELGDSALYFCASSTAASGSGELFFGEGSRLTVL.

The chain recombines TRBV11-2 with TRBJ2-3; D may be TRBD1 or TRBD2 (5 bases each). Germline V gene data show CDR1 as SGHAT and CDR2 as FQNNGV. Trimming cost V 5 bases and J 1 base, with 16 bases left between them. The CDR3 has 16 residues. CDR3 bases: TGTGCCAGCAGCAACCCACCCGGGACGCGCACAGATACGCAGTATTTT. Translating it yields CASSNPPGTRTDTQYF.

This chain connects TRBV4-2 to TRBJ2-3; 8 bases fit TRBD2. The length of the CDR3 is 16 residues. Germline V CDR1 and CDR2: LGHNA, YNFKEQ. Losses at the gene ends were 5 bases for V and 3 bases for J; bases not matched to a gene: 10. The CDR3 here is CASSYHSGSSTDTQYF. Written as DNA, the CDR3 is TGTGCCAGCAGCTACCACAGCGGGAGTAGTACAGATACGCAGTATTTT.

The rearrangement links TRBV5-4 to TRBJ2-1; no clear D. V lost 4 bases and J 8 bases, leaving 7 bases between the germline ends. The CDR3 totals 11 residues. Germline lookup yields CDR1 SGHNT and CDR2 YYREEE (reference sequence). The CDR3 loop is CASSDLHEQFF. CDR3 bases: TGTGCCAGCAGCGACTTACATGAGCAGTTCTTC.

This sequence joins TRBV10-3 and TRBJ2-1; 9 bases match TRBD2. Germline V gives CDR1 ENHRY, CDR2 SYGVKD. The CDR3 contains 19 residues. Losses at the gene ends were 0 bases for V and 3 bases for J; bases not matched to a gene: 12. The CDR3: CAISESGSGSGRFYNEQFF. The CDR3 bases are TGTGCCATCAGTGAGTCGGGTAGCGGGAGTGGGCGGTTCTACAATGAGCAGTTCTTC.

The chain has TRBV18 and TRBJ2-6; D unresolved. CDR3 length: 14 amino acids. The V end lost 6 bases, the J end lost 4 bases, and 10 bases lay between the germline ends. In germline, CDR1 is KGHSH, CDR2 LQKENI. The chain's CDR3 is CASSRAIGANVLTF. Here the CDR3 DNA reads TGTGCCAGCTCTCGGGCGATCGGGGCCAACGTCCTGACTTTC.

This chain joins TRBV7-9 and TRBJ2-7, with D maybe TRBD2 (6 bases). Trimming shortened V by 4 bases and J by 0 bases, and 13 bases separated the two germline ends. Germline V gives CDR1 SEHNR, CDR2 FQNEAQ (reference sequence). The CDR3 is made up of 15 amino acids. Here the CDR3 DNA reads TGTGCCAGCAGCTCACCCGCGGGAAGCTCCTACGAGCAGTACTTC. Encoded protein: CASSSPAGSSYEQYF.

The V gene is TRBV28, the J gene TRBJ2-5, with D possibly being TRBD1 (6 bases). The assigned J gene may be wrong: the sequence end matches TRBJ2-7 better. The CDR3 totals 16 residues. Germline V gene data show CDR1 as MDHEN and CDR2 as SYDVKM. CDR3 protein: CASSPNAPRGTYEQYF. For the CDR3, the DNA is TGTGCCAGCAGCCCTAATGCCCCCAGGGGCACCTACGAGCAGTACTTC.

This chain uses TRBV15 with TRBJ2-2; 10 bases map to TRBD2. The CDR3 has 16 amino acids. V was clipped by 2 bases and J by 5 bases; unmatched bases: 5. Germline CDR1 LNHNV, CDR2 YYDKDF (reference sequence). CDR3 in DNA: TGTGCCACCAGCAGACTAGCGGGAGCCCCTACCGGGGAGCTGTTTTTT. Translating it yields CATSRLAGAPTGELFF.